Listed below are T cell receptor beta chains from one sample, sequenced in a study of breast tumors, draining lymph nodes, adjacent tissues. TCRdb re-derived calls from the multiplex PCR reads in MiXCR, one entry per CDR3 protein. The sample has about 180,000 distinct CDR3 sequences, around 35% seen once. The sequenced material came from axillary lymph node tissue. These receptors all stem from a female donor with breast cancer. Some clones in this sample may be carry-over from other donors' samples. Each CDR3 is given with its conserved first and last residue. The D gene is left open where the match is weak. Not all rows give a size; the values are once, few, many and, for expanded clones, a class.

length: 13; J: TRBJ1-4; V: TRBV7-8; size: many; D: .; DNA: TGTGCCAGCCTCATGGGGGGGGCTGAAAAACTGTTTTTT; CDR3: CASLMGGAEKLFF
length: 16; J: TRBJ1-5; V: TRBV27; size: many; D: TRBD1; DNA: TGTGCCAGCAGTTTATCGGGACAGGGCTATAATCAGCCCCAGCATTTT; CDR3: CASSLSGQGYNQPQHF
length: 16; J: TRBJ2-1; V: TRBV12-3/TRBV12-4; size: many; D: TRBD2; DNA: TGTGCCAGCAGTTTAGGCAGCGGGAGGGGGGTCAATGAGCAGTTCTTC; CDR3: CASSLGSGRGVNEQFF
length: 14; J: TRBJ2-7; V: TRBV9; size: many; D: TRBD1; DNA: TGTGCCAGCAGCGCCCAGGGGACAGCCTACGAGCAGTACTTC; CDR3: CASSAQGTAYEQYF
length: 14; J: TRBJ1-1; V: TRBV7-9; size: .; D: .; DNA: TGTGCCAGCAGCCACCCCGGGAGGAGCGCTGAAGCTTTCTTT; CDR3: CASSHPGRSAEAFF
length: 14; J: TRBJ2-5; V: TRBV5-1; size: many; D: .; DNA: TGCGCCAGCAGTTGGGCAGGCATCCAAGAGACCCAGTACTTC; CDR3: CASSWAGIQETQYF
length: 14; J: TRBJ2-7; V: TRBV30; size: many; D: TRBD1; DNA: TGTGCCTGGAGTGGAGGGACAGGGAACCACGAGCAGTACTTC; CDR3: CAWSGGTGNHEQYF
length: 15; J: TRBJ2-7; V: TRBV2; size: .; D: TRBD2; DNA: TGTGCCAGCAGCTATCTAGCGGGAGGGCCGTACGAGCAGTACTTC; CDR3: CASSYLAGGPYEQYF
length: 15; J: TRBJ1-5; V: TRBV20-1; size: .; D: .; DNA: TGCAGTGCGTATCCTAGCGGGAGGGCCCACGAGACCCAGCATTTT; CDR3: CSAYPSGRAHETQHF
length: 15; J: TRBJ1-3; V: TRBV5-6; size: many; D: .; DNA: TGTGCCAGCAGCTTGGGGTCTCTTGTTAGAAACACCATATATTTT; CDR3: CASSLGSLVRNTIYF
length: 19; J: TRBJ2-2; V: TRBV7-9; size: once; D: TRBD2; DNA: TGTGCCAGCAGCTTAGCGGTAGGATCGTCACGGGGGGGAACAGGGGAGCTGTTTTTT; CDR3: CASSLAVGSSRGGTGELFF
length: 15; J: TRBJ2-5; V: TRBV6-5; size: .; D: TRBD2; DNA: TGTGCCAGCAGCCAGCTAGCGGGGTACCAAGAGACCCAGTACTTC; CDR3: CASSQLAGYQETQYF
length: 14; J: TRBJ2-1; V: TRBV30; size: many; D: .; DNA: TGTGCCTGGAGTGGCCAGCCTACTCACAATGAGCAGTTCTTC; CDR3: CAWSGQPTHNEQFF
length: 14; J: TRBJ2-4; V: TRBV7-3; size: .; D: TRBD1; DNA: TGTGCCAGCAGCCGGGGACAGGGGGCTAACGTTCAGTACTTC; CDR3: CASSRGQGANVQYF
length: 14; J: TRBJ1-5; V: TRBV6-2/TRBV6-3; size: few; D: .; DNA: TGTGCCAGCAGTTACAAACAGGGATATCAGCCCCAGCATTTT; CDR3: CASSYKQGYQPQHF
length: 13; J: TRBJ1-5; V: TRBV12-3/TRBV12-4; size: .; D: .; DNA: TGTGCCAGCAGCGGGGGGGGGTCGCAGCCCCAGCATTTT; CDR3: CASSGGGSQPQHF
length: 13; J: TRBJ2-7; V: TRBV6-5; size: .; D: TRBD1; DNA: TGTGCCAGCAGTCGGACAGGGAGGCACGAGCAGTACTTC; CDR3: CASSRTGRHEQYF
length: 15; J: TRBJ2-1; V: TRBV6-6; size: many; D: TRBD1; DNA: TGTGCCAGCAGGTTTCCCGGGACAGGGAAAAATGAGCAGTTCTTC; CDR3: CASRFPGTGKNEQFF
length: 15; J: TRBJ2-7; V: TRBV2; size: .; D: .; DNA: TGTGCCAGCAGAGTCGGTACGGTACAGTCCTACGAGCAGTACTTC; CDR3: CASRVGTVQSYEQYF
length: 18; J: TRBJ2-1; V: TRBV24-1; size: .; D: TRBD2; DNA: TGTGCCACCAGTGATCCTCCTACAAGCGGGAGCACCTACAATGAGCAGTTCTTC; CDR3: CATSDPPTSGSTYNEQFF
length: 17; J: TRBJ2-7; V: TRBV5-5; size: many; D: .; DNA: TGTGCCAGCAGCTTGGGAAGTCAGTCAATCGGGGCCTACGAGCAGTACTTC; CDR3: CASSLGSQSIGAYEQYF
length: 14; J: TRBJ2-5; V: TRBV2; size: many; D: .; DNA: TGTGCCAGCAGGCAAAGGCCTGCCGGTGGGACCCAGTACTTC; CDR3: CASRQRPAGGTQYF
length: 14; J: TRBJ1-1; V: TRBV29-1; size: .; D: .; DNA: TGCAGCGCGCGCCGGGGATCGACTGACACTGAAGCTTCCTTT; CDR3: CSARRGSTDTEASF
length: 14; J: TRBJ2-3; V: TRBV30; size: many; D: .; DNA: TGTGCCTGGAGTGTATTGGGCCCGACAGATACGCAGTATTTT; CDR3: CAWSVLGPTDTQYF
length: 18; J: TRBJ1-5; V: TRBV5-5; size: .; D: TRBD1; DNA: TGTGCCAGCAGCTTGGTCGGGGTAACCGGGACAGGGCTTCAGCCCCAGCATTTT; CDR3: CASSLVGVTGTGLQPQHF
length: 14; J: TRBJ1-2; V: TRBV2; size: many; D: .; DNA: TGTGCCAGCAGTGAAGCACGAGGGGCGGTTGGCTACACCTTC; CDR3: CASSEARGAVGYTF
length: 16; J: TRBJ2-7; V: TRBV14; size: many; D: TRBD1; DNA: TGTGCCAGCAGCCAAGGATACGGGACAGTCACCTACGAGCAGTACTTC; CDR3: CASSQGYGTVTYEQYF
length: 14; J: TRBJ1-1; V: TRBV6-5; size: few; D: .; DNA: TGTGCCATCAGTGTTGGGACGGTGAACACTGAAGCTTTCTTT; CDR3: CAISVGTVNTEAFF
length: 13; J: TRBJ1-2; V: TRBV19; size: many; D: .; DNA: TGTGCCAGTAGTACGTGGGCAGGTCGTGGCTACACCTTC; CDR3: CASSTWAGRGYTF
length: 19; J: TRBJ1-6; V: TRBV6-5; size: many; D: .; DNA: TGTGCCAGCAGTTACTCAATTCCGGTGGGGAGCTCCTATAATTCACCCCTCCACTTT; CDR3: CASSYSIPVGSSYNSPLHF
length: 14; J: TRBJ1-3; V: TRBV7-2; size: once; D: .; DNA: TGTGCCAGCAGCTTGACGGAGGGTCGGGACACCATATATTTT; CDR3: CASSLTEGRDTIYF
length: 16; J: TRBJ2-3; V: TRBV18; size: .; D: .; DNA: TGTGCCAGCTCACCACCGGCCGACATCTACACAGATACGCAGTATTTT; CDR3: CASSPPADIYTDTQYF
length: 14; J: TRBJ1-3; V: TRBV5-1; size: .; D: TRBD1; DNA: TGCGCCAGCAGACTAGCGGGGGGGGACAGCACCATATATTTT; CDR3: CASRLAGGDSTIYF
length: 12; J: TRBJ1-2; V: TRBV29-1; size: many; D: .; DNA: TGCACCGCCCTTGTAGGGGCCTATGGCTACACCTTC; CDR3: CTALVGAYGYTF
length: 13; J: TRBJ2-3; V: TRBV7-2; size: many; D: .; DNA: TGTGCCAGCAGCTTAATCACCACAGATACGCAGTATTTT; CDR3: CASSLITTDTQYF
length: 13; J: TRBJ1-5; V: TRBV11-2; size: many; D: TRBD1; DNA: TGTGCCAGCAGCCCTGGACAGGGCAGGACCCAGCATTTT; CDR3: CASSPGQGRTQHF
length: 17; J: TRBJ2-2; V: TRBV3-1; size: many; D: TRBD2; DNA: TGTGCCAGCAGTCAGTCTGGACTAGCCGGGTCCCCCGGGGAGCTGTTTTTT; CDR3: CASSQSGLAGSPGELFF
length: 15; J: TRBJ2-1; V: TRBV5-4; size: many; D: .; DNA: TGTGCCAGCAGCCCGGAATCCCACTCGATGGGTGAGCAGTTCTTC; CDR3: CASSPESHSMGEQFF
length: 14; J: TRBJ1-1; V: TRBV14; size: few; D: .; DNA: TGTGCCAGCAGCCAAGATGGAATTTACACTGAAGCTTTCTTT; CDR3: CASSQDGIYTEAFF
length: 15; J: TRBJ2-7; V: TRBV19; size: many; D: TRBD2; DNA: TGTGCCAGTAGTATAGATGACGGACTAGCTAGCGAGCAGTACTTC; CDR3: CASSIDDGLASEQYF
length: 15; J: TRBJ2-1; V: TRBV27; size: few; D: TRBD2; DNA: TGTGCCAGCAGTTTAAGTGGGGGCGGGAGGCTGGCAGAGTTCTTC; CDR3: CASSLSGGGRLAEFF
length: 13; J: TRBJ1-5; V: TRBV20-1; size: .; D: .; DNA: TGCAGTGCTAGGGGGAGAGTGAATCAGCCCCAGCATTTT; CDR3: CSARGRVNQPQHF
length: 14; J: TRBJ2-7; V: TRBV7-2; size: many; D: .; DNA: TGTGCCAGCAGCAACCGGGACGGCCCCTACGAGCAGTACTTC; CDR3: CASSNRDGPYEQYF
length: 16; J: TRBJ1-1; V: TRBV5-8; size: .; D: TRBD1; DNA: TGTGCCAGCAGCTTGCTCAGGGGGGATCTGAACACTGAAGCTTTCTTT; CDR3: CASSLLRGDLNTEAFF
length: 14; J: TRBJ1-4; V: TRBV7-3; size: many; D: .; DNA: TGTGCCAGCAGCTTACGTGTAGGGATTGAAAAACTGTTTTTT; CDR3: CASSLRVGIEKLFF
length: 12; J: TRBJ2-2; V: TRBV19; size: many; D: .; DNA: TGTGTGGGGGCAGCGAACACCGGGGAGCTGTTTTTT; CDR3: CVGAANTGELFF
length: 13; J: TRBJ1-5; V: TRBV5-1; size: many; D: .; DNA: TGCGCCAGCAGCTTGAATAGCAATCAGCCCCAGCATTTT; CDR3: CASSLNSNQPQHF
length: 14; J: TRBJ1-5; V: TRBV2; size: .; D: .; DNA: TGTGCCAGCAGTGAGGGACCGAACCTATGGCCCCAGCATTTT; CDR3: CASSEGPNLWPQHF